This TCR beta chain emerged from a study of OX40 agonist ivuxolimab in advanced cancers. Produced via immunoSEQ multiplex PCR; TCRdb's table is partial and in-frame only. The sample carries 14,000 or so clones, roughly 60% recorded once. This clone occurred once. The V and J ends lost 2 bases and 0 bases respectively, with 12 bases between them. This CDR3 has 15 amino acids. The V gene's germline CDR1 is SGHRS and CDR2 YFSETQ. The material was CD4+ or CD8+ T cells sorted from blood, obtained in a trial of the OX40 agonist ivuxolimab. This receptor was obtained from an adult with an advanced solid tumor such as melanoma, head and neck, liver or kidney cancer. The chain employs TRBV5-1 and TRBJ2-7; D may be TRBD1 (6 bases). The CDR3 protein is CASSLRQGSSYEQYF. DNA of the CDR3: TGCGCCAGCAGCTTACGGCAGGGGAGCTCCTACGAGCAGTACTTC.